This T cell receptor (beta chain) was found in a study of T-cell memory formation after mild COVID-19. This clonotype was picked up a small number of times. TCRdb processed the 5' RACE reads anew with MiXCR; each CDR3 protein has one entry. The sample includes around 530,000 distinct CDR3 sequences, about a fifth seen only once; the top ten take under 8.5%. The CDR3 runs 13 residues. Germline CDR1 reads SGHTA; CDR2 reads FQGTGA. The germline V and J ends were trimmed by 5 bases and 3 bases, with 10 bases remaining between them. The sequence derives from an adult woman who had mild COVID-19 (a few samples of this study predate the infection). Cell type and time point are not known. Source material: PBMCs or a T cell subset sorted from them (not recorded which). The chain joins TRBV7-3 to TRBJ1-1; D remains ambiguous. The CDR3 region has the DNA TGTGCCAGCAGCCTAAGTAGGGACACTGAAGCTTTCTTT. Residues: CASSLSRDTEAFF.